This TCR beta chain was captured by sequencing in a study of Tregs in tolerant kidney transplant recipients. Study-level results: Biological reproducibility was not directly addressed, but technical replication error appeared minimal. Tregs expanded with activated donor B cells seemed most donor-specific. Few patients were studied, so findings need validation in larger groups.

With regard to this clone: Its antigen remains unidentified. Other DNA variants within this sample encode the same CDR3.

Unstimulated regulatory T cells (CD4+CD25+CD127-), CD4+CD25- non-regulatory cells, CD4 and CD8 cells were FACS-sorted from thawed PBMCs. The V gene's germline CDR1 is SGHNT and CDR2 YYREEE (reference sequence). This CDR3 spans 14 amino acids. The V end was cut by 0 bases, the J end by 2 bases, with 7 bases between. Some clones are missing from TCRdb's copy, which holds only in-frame ones; the method was immunoSEQ multiplex PCR. The sample gives 120,000 or so clones, around 91% of which show up once; more than 0.45% is in the top ten. This clonotype was sampled from a human donor in good health. The gene calls are TRBV5-4 and TRBJ2-3, with a possible D match to TRBD2 (5 bases). The sample was CD4+ T cells from blood. In DNA, the CDR3 is TGTGCCAGCAGCTTGGGGACTGCCACAGATACGCAGTATTTT. It codes for CASSLGTATDTQYF. The complete variable domain, with remaining parts taken from reference TRBV5-4 and TRBJ2-3, reads ETGVTQSPTHLIKTRGQQVTLRCSSQSGHNTVSWYQQALGQGPQFIFQYYREEENGRGNFPPRFSGLQFPNYSSELNVNALELDDSALYLCASSLGTATDTQYFGPGTRLTVL.